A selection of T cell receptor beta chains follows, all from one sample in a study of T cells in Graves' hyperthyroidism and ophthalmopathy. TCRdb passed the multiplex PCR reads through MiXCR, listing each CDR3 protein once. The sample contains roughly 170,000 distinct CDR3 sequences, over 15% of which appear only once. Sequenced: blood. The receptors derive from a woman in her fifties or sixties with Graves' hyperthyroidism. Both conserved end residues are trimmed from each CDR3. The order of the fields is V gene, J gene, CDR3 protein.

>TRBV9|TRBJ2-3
ASSVAGGSDTQY
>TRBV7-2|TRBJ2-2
TSSPQGALGGELF
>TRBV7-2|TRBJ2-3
ASSLSVDTQY
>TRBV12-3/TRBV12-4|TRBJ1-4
ASSRTGKIGGGLF
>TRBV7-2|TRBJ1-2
ASSLRRQGYGYT
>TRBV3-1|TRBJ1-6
ASSPLLGGALH
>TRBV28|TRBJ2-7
ASSSHRVNYEQY
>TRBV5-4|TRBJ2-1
ASSSRDRVYNEQF
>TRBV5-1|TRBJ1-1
ASSFTFGSMNTEAF
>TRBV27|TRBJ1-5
ASSSVRDQPQH
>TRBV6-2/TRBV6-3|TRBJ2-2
ASSPAGNTGELF
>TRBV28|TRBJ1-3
ASRHDRASSGNTIY
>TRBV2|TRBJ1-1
ASTLDSTTNTEAF
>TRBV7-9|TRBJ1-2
ASSIGASYGYT